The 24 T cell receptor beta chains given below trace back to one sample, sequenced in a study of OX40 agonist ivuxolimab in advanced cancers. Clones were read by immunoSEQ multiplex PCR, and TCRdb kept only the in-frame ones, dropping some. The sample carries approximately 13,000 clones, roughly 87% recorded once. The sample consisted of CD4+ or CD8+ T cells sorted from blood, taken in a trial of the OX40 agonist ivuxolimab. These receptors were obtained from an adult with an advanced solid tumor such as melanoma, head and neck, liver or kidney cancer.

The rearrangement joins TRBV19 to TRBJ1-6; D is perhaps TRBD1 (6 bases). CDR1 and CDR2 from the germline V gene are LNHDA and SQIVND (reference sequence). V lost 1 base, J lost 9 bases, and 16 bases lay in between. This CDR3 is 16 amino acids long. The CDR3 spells CASSIVTRGVGSPLHF. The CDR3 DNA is TGTGCCAGTAGTATAGTGACCAGGGGCGTTGGTTCACCCCTCCACTTT.

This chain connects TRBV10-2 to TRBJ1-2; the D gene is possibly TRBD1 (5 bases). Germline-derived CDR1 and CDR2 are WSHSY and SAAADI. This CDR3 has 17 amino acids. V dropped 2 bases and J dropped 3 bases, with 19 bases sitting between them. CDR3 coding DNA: TGCGCCAGCAGTGAGGGGCGCAGGGTAACGGAAGACTATGGCTACACCTTC. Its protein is CASSEGRRVTEDYGYTF.

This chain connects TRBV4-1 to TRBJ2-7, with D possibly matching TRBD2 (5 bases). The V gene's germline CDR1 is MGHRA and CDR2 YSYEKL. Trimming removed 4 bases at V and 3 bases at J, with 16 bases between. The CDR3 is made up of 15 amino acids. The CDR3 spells CASSPLPPGDYEQYF. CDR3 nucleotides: TGCGCCAGCAGCCCTCTACCCCCCGGGGACTACGAGCAGTACTTC.

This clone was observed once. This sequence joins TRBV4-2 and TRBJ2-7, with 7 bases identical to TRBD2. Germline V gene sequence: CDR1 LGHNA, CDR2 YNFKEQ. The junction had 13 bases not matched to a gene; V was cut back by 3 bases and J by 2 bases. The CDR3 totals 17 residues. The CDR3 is CASSHPISGTTAYEQYF. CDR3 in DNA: TGTGCCAGCAGCCACCCTATTTCCGGGACTACCGCCTACGAGCAGTACTTC.

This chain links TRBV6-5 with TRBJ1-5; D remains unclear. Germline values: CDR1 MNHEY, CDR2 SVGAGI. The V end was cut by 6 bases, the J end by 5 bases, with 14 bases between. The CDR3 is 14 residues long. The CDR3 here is CASSVRKLDQPQHF. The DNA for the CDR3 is TGTGCCAGCAGCGTACGTAAACTAGATCAGCCCCAGCATTTT.

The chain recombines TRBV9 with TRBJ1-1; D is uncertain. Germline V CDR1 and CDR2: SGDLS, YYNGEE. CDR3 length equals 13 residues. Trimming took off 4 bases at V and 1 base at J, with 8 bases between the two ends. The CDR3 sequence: CASSSDWNTEAFF. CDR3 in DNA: TGTGCCAGCAGCTCTGACTGGAACACTGAAGCTTTCTTT.

In nucleotides, the CDR3 is TGTGCCAGCAGTTTAAGTCCGGACAACACCTACGAGCAGTACTTC. Its protein product is CASSLSPDNTYEQYF. The chain combines TRBV27 with TRBJ2-7; TRBD1 might be the D (5 bases). Germline loops: CDR1 MNHEY, CDR2 SMNVEV (reference sequence). CDR3 length: 15 residues. V lost 2 bases, J lost 2 bases, and 13 bases lay in between.

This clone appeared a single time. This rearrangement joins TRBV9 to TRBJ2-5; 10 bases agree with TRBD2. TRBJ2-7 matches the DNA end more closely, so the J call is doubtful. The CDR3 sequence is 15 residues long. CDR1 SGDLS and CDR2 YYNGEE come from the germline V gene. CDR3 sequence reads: CASSVGTSGTYEQYF. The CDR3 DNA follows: TGTGCCAGCAGCGTAGGTACTAGCGGGACCTACGAGCAGTACTTC.

CDR3 protein: CASSVSTGVISETQYF. DNA of the CDR3: TGTGCCAGCAGCGTATCGACAGGGGTCATTTCGGAGACCCAGTACTTC. J is TRBJ2-5 and V is TRBV7-9; 8 bases are shared with TRBD1. V lost 5 bases to trimming and J lost 5 bases; unmatched junction nucleotides: 13. CDR3 length equals 16 residues. Looked up from germline, CDR1 is SEHNR and CDR2 is FQNEAQ (reference sequence).

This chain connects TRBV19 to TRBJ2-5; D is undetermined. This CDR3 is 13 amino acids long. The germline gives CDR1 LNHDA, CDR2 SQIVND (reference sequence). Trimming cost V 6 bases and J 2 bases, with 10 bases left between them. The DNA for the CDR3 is TGTGCCAGTAGCCCGGATTGGCAAGAGACCCAGTACTTC. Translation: CASSPDWQETQYF.

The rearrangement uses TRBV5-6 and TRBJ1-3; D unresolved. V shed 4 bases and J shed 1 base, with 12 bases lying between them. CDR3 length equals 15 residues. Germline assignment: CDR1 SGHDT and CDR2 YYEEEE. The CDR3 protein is CASSQPPPSGNTIYF. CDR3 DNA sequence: TGTGCCAGCAGCCAACCCCCCCCTTCTGGAAACACCATATATTTT.

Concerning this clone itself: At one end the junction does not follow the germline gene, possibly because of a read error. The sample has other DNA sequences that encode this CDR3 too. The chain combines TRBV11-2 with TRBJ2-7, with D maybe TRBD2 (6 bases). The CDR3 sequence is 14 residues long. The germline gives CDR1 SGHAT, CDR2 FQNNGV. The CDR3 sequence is CASSLGGNTYEQYF. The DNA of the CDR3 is TGTGCCAGCAGCTTAGGCGGGAATACCTATGAGCAGTACTTC.

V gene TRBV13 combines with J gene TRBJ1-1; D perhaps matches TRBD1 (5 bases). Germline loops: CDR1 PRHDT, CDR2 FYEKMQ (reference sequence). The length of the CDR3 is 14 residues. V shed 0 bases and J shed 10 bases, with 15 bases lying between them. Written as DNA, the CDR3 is TGTGCCAGCAGCTTAGGGTTTTCAGGGCTCGGAGCTTTCTTT. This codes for CASSLGFSGLGAFF.

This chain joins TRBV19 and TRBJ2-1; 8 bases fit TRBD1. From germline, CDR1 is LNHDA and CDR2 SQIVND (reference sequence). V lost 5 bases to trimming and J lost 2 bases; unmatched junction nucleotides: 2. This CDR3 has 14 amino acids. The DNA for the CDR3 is TGTGCCAGTAGTGACAGGGGCCCCTACAATGAGCAGTTCTTC. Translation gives CASSDRGPYNEQFF.

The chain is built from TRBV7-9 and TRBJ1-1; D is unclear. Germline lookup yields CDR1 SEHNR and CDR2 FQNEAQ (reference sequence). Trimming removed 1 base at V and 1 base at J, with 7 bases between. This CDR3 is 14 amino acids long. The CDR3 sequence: CASSLVLPNTEAFF. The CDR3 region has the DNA TGTGCCAGCAGCTTAGTTCTCCCGAACACTGAAGCTTTCTTT.

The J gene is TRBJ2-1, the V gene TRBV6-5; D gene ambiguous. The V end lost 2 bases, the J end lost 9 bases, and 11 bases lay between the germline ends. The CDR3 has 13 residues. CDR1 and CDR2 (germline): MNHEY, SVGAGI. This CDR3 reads CASSYPGRVEQFF. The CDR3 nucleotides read TGTGCCAGCAGTTACCCAGGAAGAGTTGAGCAGTTCTTC.

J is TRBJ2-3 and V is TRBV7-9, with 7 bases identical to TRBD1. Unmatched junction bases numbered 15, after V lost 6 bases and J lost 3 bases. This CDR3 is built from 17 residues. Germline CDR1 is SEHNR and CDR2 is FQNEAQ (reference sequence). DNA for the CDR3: TGTGCCAGCAGTCCAGAGGGGGCGGGTTGGTGGACAGATACGCAGTATTTT. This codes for CASSPEGAGWWTDTQYF.

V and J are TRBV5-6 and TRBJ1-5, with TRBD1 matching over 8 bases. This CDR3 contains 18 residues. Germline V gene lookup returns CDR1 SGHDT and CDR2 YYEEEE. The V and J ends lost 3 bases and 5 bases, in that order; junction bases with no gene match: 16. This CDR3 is CASSSTTSRTGFDQPQHF. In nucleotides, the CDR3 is TGTGCCAGCAGCTCAACCACTTCCAGGACAGGGTTCGATCAGCCCCAGCATTTT.

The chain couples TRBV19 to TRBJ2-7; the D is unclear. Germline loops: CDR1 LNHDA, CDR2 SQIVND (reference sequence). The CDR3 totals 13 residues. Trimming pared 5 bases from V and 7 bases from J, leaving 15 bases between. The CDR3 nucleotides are TGTGCCAGTAGTGAGAGTGGCGACCTGGAGCAGTACTTC. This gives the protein CASSESGDLEQYF.

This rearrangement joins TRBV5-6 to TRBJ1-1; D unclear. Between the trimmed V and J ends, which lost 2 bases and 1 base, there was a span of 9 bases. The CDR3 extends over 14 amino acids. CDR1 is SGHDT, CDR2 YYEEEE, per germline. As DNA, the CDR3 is TGTGCCAGCAGCTTTGTTGTCAGGAACACTGAAGCTTTCTTT. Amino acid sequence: CASSFVVRNTEAFF.

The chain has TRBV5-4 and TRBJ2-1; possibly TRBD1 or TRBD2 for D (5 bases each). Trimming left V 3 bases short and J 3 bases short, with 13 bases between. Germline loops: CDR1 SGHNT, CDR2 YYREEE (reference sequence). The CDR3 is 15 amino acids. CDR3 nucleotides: TGTGCCAGCAGCTCCCTCCCGGGGCACTACAATGAGCAGTTCTTC. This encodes CASSSLPGHYNEQFF.

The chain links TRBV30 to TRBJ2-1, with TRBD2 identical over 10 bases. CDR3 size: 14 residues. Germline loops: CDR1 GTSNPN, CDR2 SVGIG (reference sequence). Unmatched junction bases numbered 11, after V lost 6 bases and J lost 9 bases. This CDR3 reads CACILAGAPFEQFF. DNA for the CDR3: TGTGCCTGCATTCTAGCGGGAGCCCCGTTTGAGCAGTTCTTC.

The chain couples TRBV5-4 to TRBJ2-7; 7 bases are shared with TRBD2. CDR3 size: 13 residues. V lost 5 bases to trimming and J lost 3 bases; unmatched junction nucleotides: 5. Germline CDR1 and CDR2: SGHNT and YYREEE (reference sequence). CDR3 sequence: CASSPGGDYEQYF. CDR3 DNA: TGTGCCAGCAGTCCGGGAGGCGACTACGAGCAGTACTTC.

In DNA, the CDR3 is TGTGCCAGCAACCTAGGGACTAGCGGGTACAATGAGCAGTTCTTC. It codes for CASNLGTSGYNEQFF. V gene TRBV27 combines with J gene TRBJ2-1; TRBD2 aligns across 12 bases. This CDR3 contains 15 residues. V lost 7 bases to trimming and J lost 4 bases; unmatched junction nucleotides: 5. The germline V gene has CDR1 MNHEY and CDR2 SMNVEV (reference sequence).